The rows below give T cell receptor beta chains drawn from one sample of a study of blood T cells in healthy people across ages. Using its own MiXCR run on the 5' RACE reads, TCRdb lists one record per CDR3 protein. The sample carries almost 550,000 distinct CDR3 sequences, nearly 25% recorded once. The sample also formed part of further work on T cells of mothers and their children.

Sequenced input: blood. These receptors all come from a boy between 10 and 17 years old in good health. Each CDR3 is given with its conserved first and last residue. The D gene is left open where the match is weak. Clone size appears in some rows only: once, few, many, or a class for an expanded clone.

d_gene | j_gene | abundance | v_gene | CDR3aa | CDR3nt
. | TRBJ1-1 | . | TRBV7-2 | CASSLAQTGRAFF | TGTGCCAGCAGCTTAGCGCAGACGGGTCGAGCTTTCTTT
. | TRBJ1-3 | . | TRBV27 | CASSDINSGNTIYF | TGTGCCAGCAGTGACATTAACTCTGGAAACACCATATATTTT
. | TRBJ2-1 | few | TRBV20-1 | CSASMSPRGYNEQFF | TGCAGTGCCTCTATGTCCCCTCGGGGCTACAATGAGCAGTTCTTC
TRBD2 | TRBJ2-1 | few | TRBV14 | CTSSPSTSGSPYEQFF | TGTACCAGCAGCCCCTCGACTAGCGGGAGTCCGTATGAGCAGTTCTTC
TRBD2 | TRBJ2-4 | . | TRBV4-2 | CASSPRTSGGLAKNIQYF | TGTGCCAGCAGCCCCCGGACTAGCGGGGGGCTAGCCAAAAACATTCAGTACTTC
. | TRBJ2-7 | . | TRBV4-1 | CASSHGTLSYEQYF | TGCGCCAGCAGCCATGGGACCCTCAGCTACGAGCAGTACTTC
TRBD2 | TRBJ2-1 | few | TRBV7-9 | CASSSRGGVHNEQFF | TGTGCCAGCAGCTCCCGCGGGGGGGTCCACAATGAGCAGTTCTTC
TRBD1 | TRBJ2-5 | many | TRBV29-1 | CSVVQGVETQYF | TGCAGCGTTGTCCAGGGGGTAGAGACCCAGTACTTC
TRBD1 | TRBJ2-5 | many | TRBV7-9 | CASSPTGTGAETQYF | TGTGCCAGCAGCCCGACAGGGACCGGTGCGGAGACCCAGTACTTC
TRBD1 | TRBJ1-5 | . | TRBV6-2/TRBV6-3 | CASSYGLTGNQPQHF | TGTGCCAGCAGTTACGGGTTGACAGGGAATCAGCCCCAGCATTTT
TRBD2 | TRBJ2-7 | . | TRBV27 | CASSLSGAGVYEQYF | TGTGCCAGCAGTTTATCGGGAGCGGGAGTGTACGAGCAGTACTTC
TRBD1 | TRBJ1-2 | few | TRBV7-8 | CASSPRQGVRGITF | TGTGCCAGCAGCCCCAGACAGGGGGTGAGGGGGATCACCTTC
. | TRBJ1-1 | . | TRBV4-3 | CASSQLGRVNTEAFF | TGCGCCAGCAGCCAATTGGGACGGGTGAACACTGAAGCTTTCTTT
TRBD1 | TRBJ2-1 | . | TRBV24-1 | CATSDTPQGATYNEQFF | TGTGCCACCAGTGATACTCCGCAGGGGGCAACCTACAATGAGCAGTTCTTC
TRBD2 | TRBJ2-2 | . | TRBV6-2/TRBV6-3 | CASSTGTSTGELFF | TGTGCCAGCAGCACCGGGACTAGCACCGGGGAGCTGTTTTTT
. | TRBJ2-1 | few | TRBV7-3 | CASSALGVGYNEQFF | TGTGCCAGCAGCGCCTTAGGAGTAGGCTACAATGAGCAGTTCTTC
. | TRBJ1-1 | . | TRBV4-1 | CASSQPTGMNTEAFF | TGCGCCAGCAGCCAACCCACAGGGATGAACACTGAAGCTTTCTTT
. | TRBJ2-3 | few | TRBV14 | CASSPHSLTDTQYF | TGTGCCAGCAGCCCCCACTCCCTCACAGATACGCAGTATTTT
TRBD2 | TRBJ2-1 | . | TRBV5-5 | CASSPTGTRSRGEQFF | TGTGCCAGCAGCCCGACTGGGACTAGGTCCAGGGGTGAGCAGTTCTTC
. | TRBJ2-5 | . | TRBV28 | CASSSFLGGQETQYF | TGTGCCAGCAGTTCGTTCCTCGGGGGACAAGAGACCCAGTACTTC